This TCR beta chain appears in the sequencing data of a study of T cell responses to AZD1222 COVID-19 vaccine. Assay: immunoSEQ multiplex PCR; the TCRdb copy retains only in-frame clones and omits some. Here the sample spans more than 150,000 clones, approximately 91% being singletons. Regarding this clone: The target antigen is unknown.

Findings and caveats of the study: Regions 160-218 and 743-854 dominated among vaccine-associated CD4 TCRs spanning spike.

The CDR3 loop spans 14 amino acids. Looked up from germline, CDR1 is SGHTA and CDR2 is FQGNSA. Between the trimmed V and J ends, which lost 3 bases and 7 bases, there was a span of 10 bases. The chain links TRBV7-2 to TRBJ1-6; possible D gene TRBD1, 5 bases. This clonotype was obtained from an adult who had recovered from COVID-19. The material sequenced was peripheral blood, taken after recovery from COVID-19. The DNA of the CDR3 is TGTGCCAGCAGCTTTTTCGGGGGAAATTCACCCCTCCACTTT. It encodes CASSFFGGNSPLHF.